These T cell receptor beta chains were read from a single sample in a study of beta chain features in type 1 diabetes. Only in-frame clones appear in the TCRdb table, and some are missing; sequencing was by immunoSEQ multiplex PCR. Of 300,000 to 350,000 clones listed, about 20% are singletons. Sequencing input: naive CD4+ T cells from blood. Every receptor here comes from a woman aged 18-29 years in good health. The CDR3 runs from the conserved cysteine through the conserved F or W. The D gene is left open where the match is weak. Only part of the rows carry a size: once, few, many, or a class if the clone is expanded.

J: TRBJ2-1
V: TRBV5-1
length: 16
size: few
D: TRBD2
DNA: TGCGCCAGCAGCCTTCTTCCGGGACTAGCGCGTGATGAGCAGTTCTTC
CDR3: CASSLLPGLARDEQFF

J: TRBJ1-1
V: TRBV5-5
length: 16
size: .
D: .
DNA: TGTGCCAGCAGCCAAGCACCGGGAGTCGGGGGCACTGAAGCTTTCTTT
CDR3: CASSQAPGVGGTEAFF

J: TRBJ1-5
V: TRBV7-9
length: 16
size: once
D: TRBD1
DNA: TGTGCCAGCAGCTTCGGGGTTGGACAGGGGAATCAGCCCCAGCATTTT
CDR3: CASSFGVGQGNQPQHF

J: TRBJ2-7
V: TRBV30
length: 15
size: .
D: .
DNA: TGTGCCTGGAGCCTCCCAGGTTGGGCCCAAGCCGAGCAGTACTTC
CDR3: CAWSLPGWAQAEQYF

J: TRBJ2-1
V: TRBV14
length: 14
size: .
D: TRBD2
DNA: TGTGCCAGCAGCCTCGGGACTAGCGGGACCGAGCAGTTCTTC
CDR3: CASSLGTSGTEQFF

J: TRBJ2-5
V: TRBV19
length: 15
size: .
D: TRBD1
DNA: TGTGCCAGTAGACCCAGGGGGACCGGCCAAGAGACCCAGTACTTC
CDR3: CASRPRGTGQETQYF

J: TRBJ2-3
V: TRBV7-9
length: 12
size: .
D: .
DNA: TGTGCCAGCAGCTTCCCGGGGGATACGCAGTATTTT
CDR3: CASSFPGDTQYF

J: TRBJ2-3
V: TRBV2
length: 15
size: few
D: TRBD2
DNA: TGTGCCAGCGGAAGAGGCGGGGGGGACACAGATACGCAGTATTTT
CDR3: CASGRGGGDTDTQYF

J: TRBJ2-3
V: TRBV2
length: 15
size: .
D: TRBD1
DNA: TGTGCCAGCAGATACAGGGGGCCGGCCACAGATACGCAGTATTTT
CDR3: CASRYRGPATDTQYF

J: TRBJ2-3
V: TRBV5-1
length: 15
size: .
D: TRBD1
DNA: TGCGCCAGCAGCTTGGGGACAGGAGGAGACCTGGCGCAGTATTTT
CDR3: CASSLGTGGDLAQYF

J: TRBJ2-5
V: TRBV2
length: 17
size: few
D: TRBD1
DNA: TGTGCCAGCAGTGGGTCGGCGCAGGGGGCATTTAGAGAGACCCAGTACTTC
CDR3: CASSGSAQGAFRETQYF

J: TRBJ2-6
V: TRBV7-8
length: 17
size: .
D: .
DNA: TGTGCCAGCAGTTGGACACAGGAGATCTCTGGGGCCAACGTCCTGACTTTC
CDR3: CASSWTQEISGANVLTF

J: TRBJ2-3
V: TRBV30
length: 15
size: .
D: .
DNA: TGTGCCTGGATGAGAGCGGCGGTTAGCACAGATACGCAGTATTTT
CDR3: CAWMRAAVSTDTQYF

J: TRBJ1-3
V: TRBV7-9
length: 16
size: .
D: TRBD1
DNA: TGTGCCAGCAGCTGGTCCGGGACAGGCTCTGGAAACACCATATATTTT
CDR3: CASSWSGTGSGNTIYF

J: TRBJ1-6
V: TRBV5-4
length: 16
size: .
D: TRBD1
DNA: TGTGCCAGCAGCCTACCTGGGACAGCGCGAAATTCACCCCTCCACTTT
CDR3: CASSLPGTARNSPLHF

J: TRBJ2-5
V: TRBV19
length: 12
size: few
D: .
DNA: TGTGCCAGTCTGGGGCCGGCGGAGACCCAGTACTTC
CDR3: CASLGPAETQYF

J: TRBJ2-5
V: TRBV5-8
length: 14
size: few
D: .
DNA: TGTGCCAGCAGCTTGGGGCAGGGGCAAGAGACCCAGTACTTC
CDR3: CASSLGQGQETQYF

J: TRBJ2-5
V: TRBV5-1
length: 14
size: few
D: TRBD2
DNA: TGCGCCAGCAGCTTTGCGGGAGGGAAAGAGACCCAGTACTTC
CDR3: CASSFAGGKETQYF

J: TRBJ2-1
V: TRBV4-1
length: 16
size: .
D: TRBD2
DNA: TGCGCCAGCAGCCAAGTAGGGACTAGCCATTTGAATGAGCAGTTCTTC
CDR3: CASSQVGTSHLNEQFF

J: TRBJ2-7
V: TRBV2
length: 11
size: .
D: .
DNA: TGTGCCAGCAGTGTTGCGGGCCCGCAGTACTTC
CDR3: CASSVAGPQYF

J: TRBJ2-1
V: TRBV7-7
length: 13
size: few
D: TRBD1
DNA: TGTGCTAGCAGCCGGGACAGGGCAAATGAGCAGTTCTTC
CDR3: CASSRDRANEQFF

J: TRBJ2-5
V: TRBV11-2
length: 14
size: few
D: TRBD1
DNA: TGTGCCAGCAGCCCCGACAGGGGTCGGGAGACCCAGTACTTC
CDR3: CASSPDRGRETQYF

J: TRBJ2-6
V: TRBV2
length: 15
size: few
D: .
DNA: TGTGCCAGCAGCAACTCAGGGGCCGGGGCCAACGTCCTGACTTTC
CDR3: CASSNSGAGANVLTF

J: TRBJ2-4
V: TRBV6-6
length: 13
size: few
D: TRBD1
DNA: TGTGCCAGTGGAGAGGGGGCTGGAAACATTCAGTACTTC
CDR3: CASGEGAGNIQYF

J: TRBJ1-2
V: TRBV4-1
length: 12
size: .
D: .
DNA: TGCGCCAGCAGCCAAGACAGCTATGGCTACACCTTC
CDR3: CASSQDSYGYTF

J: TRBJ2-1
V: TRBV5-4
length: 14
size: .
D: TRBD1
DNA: TGTGCCAGCAGGGTAGACAGGGGCTACAATGAGCAGTTCTTC
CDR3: CASRVDRGYNEQFF

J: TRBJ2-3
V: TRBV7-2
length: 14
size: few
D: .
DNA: TGTGCCAGCAGCTTACGACAGAGCACAGATACGCAGTATTTT
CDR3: CASSLRQSTDTQYF

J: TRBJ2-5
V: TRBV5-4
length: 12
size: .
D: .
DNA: TGTGCCAGCAGCCCTAAAACCGGGACCCAGTACTTC
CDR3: CASSPKTGTQYF

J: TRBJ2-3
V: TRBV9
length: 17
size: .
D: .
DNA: TGTGCCAGCAGCGTACGGCGGGGCGTTACTAGCACAGATACGCAGTATTTT
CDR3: CASSVRRGVTSTDTQYF

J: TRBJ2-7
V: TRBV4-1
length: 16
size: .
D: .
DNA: TGCGCCAGCAGCCGCCGCGGGGACGGAACGTCCTACGAGCAGTACTTC
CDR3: CASSRRGDGTSYEQYF

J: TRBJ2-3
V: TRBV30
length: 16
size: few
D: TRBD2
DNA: TGTGCCTGGAGTCGGGGGACTAGCGGGGAGACAGATACGCAGTATTTT
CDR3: CAWSRGTSGETDTQYF

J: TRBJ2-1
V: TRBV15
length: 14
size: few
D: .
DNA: TGTGCCACCAGCAGAGATGGTAGGCTAGCGGAGCAGTTCTTC
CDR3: CATSRDGRLAEQFF

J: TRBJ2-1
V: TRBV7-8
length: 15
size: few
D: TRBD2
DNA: TGTGCCAGCAGCTCGGTAGCGGGGGGGCTACGTGAGCAGTTCTTC
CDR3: CASSSVAGGLREQFF

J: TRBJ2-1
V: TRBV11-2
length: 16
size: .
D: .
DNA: TGTGCCAGCAGCTTAAGCAAGAGGAGTCCCTACAATGAGCAGTTCTTC
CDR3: CASSLSKRSPYNEQFF

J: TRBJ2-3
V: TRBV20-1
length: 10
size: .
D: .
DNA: TGCAGTGCTAGTAGCCTCACGCAGTATTTT
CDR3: CSASSLTQYF

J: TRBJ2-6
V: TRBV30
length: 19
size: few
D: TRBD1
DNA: TGTGCCTGGATCAAAAGGACAGGGAAGACGAAGAATGGGGCCAACGTCCTGACTTTC
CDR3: CAWIKRTGKTKNGANVLTF

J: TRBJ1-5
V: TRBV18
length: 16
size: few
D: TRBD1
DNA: TGTGCCAGCTCACCAAATACCGGACAGGGCCGACAGCCCCAGCATTTT
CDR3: CASSPNTGQGRQPQHF

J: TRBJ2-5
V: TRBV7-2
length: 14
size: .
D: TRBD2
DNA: TGTGCCAGCAGCCTAGCGGGGGGGCGAGAGACCCAGTACTTC
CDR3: CASSLAGGRETQYF

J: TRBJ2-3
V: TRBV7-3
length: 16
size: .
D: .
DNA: TGTGCCAGCAGCTTACAGGCGGGAAAGTTCACAGATACGCAGTATTTT
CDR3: CASSLQAGKFTDTQYF

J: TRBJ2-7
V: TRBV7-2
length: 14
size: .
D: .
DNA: TGTGCCAGCAGCGGCGGGCGGGTAACCTACGAGCAGTACTTC
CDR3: CASSGGRVTYEQYF

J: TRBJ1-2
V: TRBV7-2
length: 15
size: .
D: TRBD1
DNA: TGTGCCAGCAACCGGGGGGACAGGTGGAACTATGGCTACACCTTC
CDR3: CASNRGDRWNYGYTF

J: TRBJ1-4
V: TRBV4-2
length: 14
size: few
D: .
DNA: TGTGCCAGCAGCCAAGATCTACCTAATGAAAAACTGTTTTTT
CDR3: CASSQDLPNEKLFF

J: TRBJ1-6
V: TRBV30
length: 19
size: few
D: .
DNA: TGTGCCTGGAGTGTAACCCGGAGGCTTATCAGCTCCTATAATTCACCCCTCCACTTT
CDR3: CAWSVTRRLISSYNSPLHF

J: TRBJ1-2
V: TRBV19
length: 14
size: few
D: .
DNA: TGTGCCAGTAGTATGGCAGGGTTCGACTATGGCTACACCTTC
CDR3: CASSMAGFDYGYTF

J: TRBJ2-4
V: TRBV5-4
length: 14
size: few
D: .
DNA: TGTGCCAGCAGCTTGGGTCTCCTAGACGACATTCAGTACTTC
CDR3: CASSLGLLDDIQYF

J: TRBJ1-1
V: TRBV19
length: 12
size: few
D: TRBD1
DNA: TGTGCCAGCCGGGACAGCTACACTGAAGCTTTCTTT
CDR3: CASRDSYTEAFF

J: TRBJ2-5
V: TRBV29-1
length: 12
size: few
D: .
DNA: TGCAGCGTTGAACCAGTCTCTGAGACCCAGTACTTC
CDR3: CSVEPVSETQYF

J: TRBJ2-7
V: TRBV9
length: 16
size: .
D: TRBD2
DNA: TGTGCCAGCAGCGCCCGGACTAGTCTTCGTAATGCCGAGCAGTACTTC
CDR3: CASSARTSLRNAEQYF

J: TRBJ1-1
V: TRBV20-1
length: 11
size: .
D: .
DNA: TGCAGTGCTAGCAGGAACACTGAAGCTTTCTTT
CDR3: CSASRNTEAFF

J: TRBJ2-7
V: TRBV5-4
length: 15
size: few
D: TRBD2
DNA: TGTGCCAGCAGCCCGGGAGGCACTAGCGGCTACGAGCAGTACTTC
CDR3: CASSPGGTSGYEQYF

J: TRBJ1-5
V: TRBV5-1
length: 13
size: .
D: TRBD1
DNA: TGCGCCAGCAGCTTCGAAGGGTTGGGACAGCAGCATTTT
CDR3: CASSFEGLGQQHF

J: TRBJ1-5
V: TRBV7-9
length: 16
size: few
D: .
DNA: TGTGCCAGCAGCTTAGGAGTACAGGGAAGGAATCAGCCCCAGCATTTT
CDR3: CASSLGVQGRNQPQHF

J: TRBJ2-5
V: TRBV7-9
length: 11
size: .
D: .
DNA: TGTGCCAGCAGCGCCCAGGAGACCCAGTACTTC
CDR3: CASSAQETQYF

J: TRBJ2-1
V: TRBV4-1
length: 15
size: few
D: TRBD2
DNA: TGCGCCAGCAGCCAATTGACTAGCGGTTACAATGAGCAGTTCTTC
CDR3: CASSQLTSGYNEQFF

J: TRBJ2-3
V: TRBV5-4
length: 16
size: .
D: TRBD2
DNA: TGTGCCAGCAGCTTGGCTAGCGGGATAAGCACAGATACGCAGTATTTT
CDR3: CASSLASGISTDTQYF